The TCR beta chain under discussion was sequenced for a study of OX40 agonist ivuxolimab in advanced cancers. Sequencing used immunoSEQ multiplex PCR; TCRdb keeps in-frame clones, though not all of them. The repertoire holds 80,000 to 85,000 clones, about 88% seen once, with around 6.6% in the top ten. With regard to this clone: This CDR3 is also generated by other DNA sequences in the sample.

The germline gives CDR1 MNHEY, CDR2 SVGAGI. The CDR3 totals 15 residues. V was cut by 5 bases and J by 8 bases, with 18 bases left in between. The rearrangement joins TRBV6-5 to TRBJ1-4, with D possibly matching TRBD1 (6 bases). This TCR derives from an adult with an advanced solid tumor such as melanoma, head and neck, liver or kidney cancer. The source material was CD4+ or CD8+ T cells sorted from blood, sampled in a trial of the OX40 agonist ivuxolimab. The CDR3 reads CASSRSGQRREKLFF. CDR3 in DNA: TGTGCCAGCAGTCGCTCCGGACAGCGCCGAGAAAAACTGTTTTTT.